A selection of T cell receptor beta chains follows, all from one sample in a study of cytomegalovirus exposure and HLA in healthy donors. Clones were sequenced by immunoSEQ multiplex PCR, and TCRdb holds only the in-frame ones, with some missing. This table has about 170,000 clones, around 62% appearing once. Sequencing was done on a sample of PBMCs. The receptor set was obtained from a man aged 40-49 years in good health and CMV-seronegative. Each CDR3 is given with its conserved first and last residue. D genes are given only for firm matches. The size field is filled for only some rows; it gives once, few, many or a size class.

-	TRBJ2-3	18	-	TRBV7-9	CASSFPPKGVGATDTQYF	TGTGCCAGCAGCTTTCCACCCAAGGGGGTAGGGGCGACAGATACGCAGTATTTT
-	TRBJ2-4	15	-	TRBV27	CASSSAPTGIDIQYF	TGTGCCAGCAGTTCCGCTCCGACAGGTATTGACATTCAGTACTTC
once	TRBJ2-1	16	-	TRBV5-6	CASSPGGSGSYNEQFF	TGTGCCAGCAGCCCCGGTGGTAGCGGCTCCTACAATGAGCAGTTCTTC
-	TRBJ1-4	17	TRBD1	TRBV7-8	CASSPPYMGQGYEKLFF	TGTGCCAGCAGCCCACCCTATATGGGACAGGGGTATGAAAAACTGTTTTTT
-	TRBJ2-3	16	TRBD2	TRBV30	CVWDPGLAGGTDTQYF	TGTGTCTGGGACCCGGGACTAGCGGGGGGAACAGATACGCAGTATTTT
-	TRBJ2-7	15	TRBD1	TRBV6-6	CASSYTPGQTDEQYF	TGTGCCAGCAGTTATACACCGGGACAGACAGACGAGCAGTACTTC
-	TRBJ1-2	14	TRBD1	TRBV5-1	CASSSRQGSYGYTF	TGCGCCAGCAGCTCGCGACAGGGGAGCTATGGCTACACCTTC
-	TRBJ1-4	16	-	TRBV28	CASSELGEVTNEKLFF	TGTGCCAGCAGTGAACTAGGGGAGGTAACTAATGAAAAACTGTTTTTT
once	TRBJ1-4	15	-	TRBV10-3	CAISETTETNEKLFF	TGTGCCATCAGTGAAACGACAGAAACTAATGAAAAACTGTTTTTT
few	TRBJ2-3	14	-	TRBV11-2	CASSLAMSTRTQYF	TGTGCCAGCAGCTTAGCGATGTCAACTAGGACGCAGTATTTT
-	TRBJ2-7	15	TRBD1	TRBV10-3	CAIRPTGDRTYEQYF	TGTGCCATCAGGCCCACGGGGGACAGGACCTACGAGCAGTACTTC
few	TRBJ2-3	14	-	TRBV6-5	CASSLDSVADTQYF	TGTGCCAGCAGCTTAGACTCAGTCGCCGATACGCAGTATTTT
-	TRBJ2-4	18	TRBD1	TRBV4-3	CASSQDAATGGTKNIQYF	TGCGCCAGCAGCCAAGATGCGGCGACAGGGGGGACCAAAAACATTCAGTACTTC
once	TRBJ2-3	14	-	TRBV14	CASKGDIVTDTQYF	TGTGCCAGCAAGGGAGACATTGTCACAGATACGCAGTATTTT
-	TRBJ2-7	14	-	TRBV5-8	CASSRERTSYEQYF	TGTGCCAGCAGCCGCGAAAGAACTTCGTACGAGCAGTACTTC
-	TRBJ1-6	15	TRBD1	TRBV2	CASSEEGQGGSPLHF	TGTGCCAGCAGTGAAGAGGGACAGGGAGGTTCACCCCTCCACTTT
once	TRBJ1-1	15	-	TRBV4-3	CASSQDYGFNTEAFF	TGCGCCAGCAGCCAAGATTACGGGTTTAACACTGAAGCTTTCTTT
-	TRBJ2-1	14	-	TRBV5-8	CASSLGGGTNEQFF	TGTGCCAGCAGCTTGGGGGGCGGGACCAATGAGCAGTTCTTC
-	TRBJ2-7	14	-	TRBV4-1	CASSQRQVSYEQYF	TGCGCCAGCAGCCAAAGACAGGTCTCCTACGAGCAGTACTTC
-	TRBJ1-3	14	-	TRBV7-9	CASSLQVFGNTIYF	TGTGCCAGCAGCTTACAGGTTTTTGGAAACACCATATATTTT
few	TRBJ2-5	17	-	TRBV7-9	CATPRPTGSRGKETQYF	TGTGCCACGCCCCGCCCCACCGGGTCCCGCGGGAAAGAGACCCAGTACTTC
few	TRBJ1-2	11	-	TRBV30	CAWTGYYGYTF	TGTGCCTGGACAGGGTACTATGGCTACACCTTC
few	TRBJ2-7	17	TRBD1	TRBV19	CASSPLGQVGINYEQYF	TGTGCCAGTAGTCCCCTGGGACAGGTCGGAATTAACTACGAGCAGTACTTC
-	TRBJ2-3	20	TRBD2	TRBV7-8	CASSRGLAGGARGGTDTQYF	TGTGCCAGCAGCAGGGGACTAGCGGGAGGTGCCCGCGGAGGCACAGATACGCAGTATTTT
-	TRBJ2-7	15	TRBD2	TRBV25-1	CASRGRLAGGGEQYF	TGTGCCAGCAGGGGGAGGCTAGCGGGAGGTGGTGAGCAGTACTTC
-	TRBJ1-4	16	TRBD1	TRBV2	CASSVRTGWTNEKLFF	TGTGCCAGCAGTGTCCGGACAGGGTGGACTAATGAAAAACTGTTTTTT
-	TRBJ2-7	14	-	TRBV5-4	CASSFGSGGHEQYF	TGTGCCAGCAGCTTCGGGTCAGGGGGGCACGAGCAGTACTTC
-	TRBJ1-1	14	TRBD1	TRBV11-1	CASSSTGGNTEAFF	TGTGCCAGCAGCTCCACAGGGGGCAACACTGAAGCTTTCTTT
-	TRBJ1-1	12	-	TRBV6-6	CASSYSLSEAFF	TGTGCCAGCAGTTACAGCCTGTCTGAAGCTTTCTTT
many	TRBJ1-5	15	-	TRBV4-1	CASSQVVTGNQPQHF	TGCGCCAGCAGCCAAGTTGTCACAGGCAATCAGCCCCAGCATTTT
-	TRBJ2-1	16	TRBD2	TRBV5-1	CASSLAGGVLYNEQFF	TGCGCCAGTAGCTTGGCCGGGGGGGTGCTTTACAATGAGCAGTTCTTC
-	TRBJ2-7	11	-	TRBV11-3	CASSYSGEQYF	TGTGCCAGCAGCTATAGTGGCGAGCAGTACTTC
few	TRBJ2-7	15	-	TRBV27	CASSLAGGWVYEQYF	TGTGCCAGCAGTTTAGCAGGTGGATGGGTCTACGAGCAGTACTTC
-	TRBJ2-5	13	-	TRBV19	CASAPDGGETQYF	TGTGCCAGTGCCCCCGACGGAGGAGAGACCCAGTACTTC
once	TRBJ2-3	17	-	TRBV7-8	CASSGVQRTISTDTQYF	TGTGCCAGCAGCGGGGTCCAGCGGACCATTAGCACAGATACGCAGTATTTT
-	TRBJ2-7	15	TRBD1	TRBV7-9	CSSTPAGTGVYEQYF	TGTTCCAGCACCCCCGCCGGGACAGGGGTCTACGAGCAGTACTTC
-	TRBJ2-2	15	TRBD1	TRBV7-6	CASRPQGMDTGELFF	TGTGCCAGCAGGCCACAGGGGATGGACACCGGGGAGCTGTTTTTT